The next 5 T cell receptor beta chains were all read from a single sample in a study of blood T cell repertoires in COVID-19. Sequencing was performed with immunoSEQ multiplex PCR; in TCRdb, only in-frame clones are kept and a portion is missing. The sample includes roughly 82,000 clones, 90% of them seen just once. Specimen: peripheral blood. The receptors here all came from a woman in her forties or fifties in a cohort sampled during active COVID-19.

The gene calls are TRBV6-5 and TRBJ2-3, with TRBD2 matching over 11 bases. With 2 bases clipped from V and 3 bases from J, the junction kept 4 bases outside the gene matches. Looked up from germline, CDR1 is MNHEY and CDR2 is SVGAGI. This CDR3 contains 16 residues. In nucleotides, the CDR3 is TGTGCCAGCAGTTACAGTCGACTAGCGGGAACAGATACGCAGTATTTT. It is translated as CASSYSRLAGTDTQYF.

The chain joins TRBV3-1 (or the pseudogene TRBV3-2) to TRBJ2-5; TRBD2 aligns across 13 bases. After removal of 3 bases from V and 2 bases from J, the junction contained 6 bases not matched to a gene. The CDR3 contains 17 residues. From germline, CDR1 is LGHDT and CDR2 YNNKEL (reference sequence). The CDR3 DNA reads TGTGCCAGCAGCCACCCGGGACTAGCGGGAAGACAAGAGACCCAGTACTTC. It is translated as CASSHPGLAGRQETQYF.

A few counts support this clone. The genes are TRBV7-3 and TRBJ2-2, with TRBD2 identical over 8 bases. Germline lookup yields CDR1 SGHTA and CDR2 FQGTGA. Germline trimming cut 4 bases from V and 8 bases from J; bases unmatched to any gene: 12. This CDR3 region has 16 residues. The DNA of the CDR3 is TGTGCCAGCAGCTCCAACCCGGGACTAGTCACGGGGGAGCTGTTTTTT. Its translation is CASSSNPGLVTGELFF.

The genes are TRBV6-4 and TRBJ2-1, with TRBD1 identical over 8 bases. The V gene's germline CDR1 is MRHNA and CDR2 SNTAGT. V trimming: 2 bases; J trimming: 5 bases; junction bases outside the gene matches: 5. CDR3 size: 15 residues. The CDR3 nucleotides are TGTGCCAGCAGTGACCCCGGGACAGGCAACAATGAGCAGTTCTTC. This gives the protein CASSDPGTGNNEQFF.

The chain is built from TRBV27 and TRBJ1-6; D is undetermined. CDR1 MNHEY and CDR2 SMNVEV come from the germline V gene (reference sequence). This CDR3 spans 12 amino acids. V lost 9 bases and J 6 bases, leaving 9 bases between the germline ends. For the CDR3, the DNA is TGTGCCAGTTCGGGGTTTAATTCACCCCTCCACTTT. It codes for CASSGFNSPLHF.